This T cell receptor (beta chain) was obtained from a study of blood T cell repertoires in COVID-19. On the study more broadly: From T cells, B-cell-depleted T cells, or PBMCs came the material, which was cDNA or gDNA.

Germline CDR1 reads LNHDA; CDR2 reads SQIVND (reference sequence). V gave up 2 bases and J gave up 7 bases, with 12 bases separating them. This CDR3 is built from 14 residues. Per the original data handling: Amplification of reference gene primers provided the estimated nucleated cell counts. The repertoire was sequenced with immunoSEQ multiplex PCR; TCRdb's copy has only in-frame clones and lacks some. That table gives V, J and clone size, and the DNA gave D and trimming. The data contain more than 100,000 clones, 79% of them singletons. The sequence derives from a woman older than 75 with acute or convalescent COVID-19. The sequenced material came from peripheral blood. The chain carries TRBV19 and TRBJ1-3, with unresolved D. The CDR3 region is CASSISGPGNTIYF. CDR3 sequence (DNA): TGTGCCAGTAGTATATCCGGACCGGGGAACACCATATATTTT.